These 3 T cell receptor beta chains came from one sample sequenced in a study of blood T cells in healthy people across ages. Then a second PCR, running about 6 to 11 cycles, was carried out with a sample-barcoded 5' primer and a J-beta primer mix. TCRdb recomputed calls from the 5' RACE reads with MiXCR, one row per CDR3 protein. The data show fewer than 2 million distinct CDR3 sequences, about 39% seen once. The sequenced sample was blood. The receptors come from a human donor in good health.

In its sample, this clonotype was seen a few times. A read error may produce the germline difference seen at one junction end. The gene calls are TRBV2 and TRBJ1-5; weak D call: TRBD1 (5 bases). The CDR3 consists of 15 residues. Germline V gene sequence: CDR1 SNHLY, CDR2 FYNNEI. The CDR3 sequence: CASSEFGTRTQPRHF. The CDR3 region has the DNA TGTGCCAGCAGTGAGTTTGGGACGCGGACTCAGCCCCGGCATTTT.

This clonotype was picked up a small number of times. The rearrangement links TRBV4-3 to TRBJ2-3; D might be TRBD1 (6 bases). The germline CDR1 and CDR2 sequences are LGHNA and YSLEER. Trimming removed 3 bases from V and 4 bases from J, with 17 bases in between. The CDR3 has 16 amino acids. The CDR3 DNA follows: TGCGCCAGCAGCCAGCAGCAGGCAGGGGTGGCAGATACGCAGTATTTT. The encoded protein is CASSQQQAGVADTQYF.

The gene calls are TRBV2 and TRBJ1-5; no definite D call. Trimming removed 7 bases at V and 0 bases at J, with 10 bases between. CDR1 SNHLY and CDR2 FYNNEI come from the germline V gene. The CDR3 length is 14 residues. This chain's CDR3 is CASTFSTSNQPQHF. Written as DNA, the CDR3 is TGTGCCAGCACCTTTAGTACTAGCAATCAGCCCCAGCATTTT. Looking up the rest from reference TRBV2 and TRBJ1-5 gives the full variable domain: EPEVTQTPSHQVTQMGQEVILRCVPISNHLYFYWYRQILGQKVEFLVSFYNNEISEKSEIFDDQFSVERPDGSNFTLKIRSTKLEDSAMYFCASTFSTSNQPQHFGDGTRLSIL.